This T cell receptor beta chain was documented in a study of blood T cell repertoires in COVID-19. As for the study in general: Material from acute and convalescent COVID-19 was sourced from the United States, Italy and Spain.

Sequenced by immunoSEQ multiplex PCR; TCRdb stores in-frame clones only, minus some. The sample comprises roughly 140,000 clones, about 79% of which are singletons, and around a tenth rests with the top ten. This CDR3 has 15 amino acids. The trim removed 5 bases at V and 9 bases at J, leaving 8 bases unmatched. Germline V gives CDR1 SGHTA, CDR2 FQGNSA. This clonotype originated in a woman between 45 and 65 years old with acute or convalescent COVID-19. The J gene is TRBJ2-1, the V gene TRBV7-2; TRBD2 agrees at 12 bases. The specimen was peripheral blood. Written as DNA, the CDR3 is TGTGCCAGCAGCAGCCCTAGCGGGGGGGCCGGTGAGCAGTTCTTC. Translated, it gives CASSSPSGGAGEQFF.